This TCR beta chain was sequenced in a study of shared clonotypes between healthy human individuals. The germline gives CDR1 MNHEY, CDR2 SVGAGI. Losses at the gene ends were 6 bases for V and 1 base for J; bases not matched to a gene: 7. The CDR3 runs 15 residues. Some clones are missing from TCRdb's copy, which holds only in-frame ones; the method was immunoSEQ multiplex PCR. The table records approximately 320,000 clones, around 87% of them present only once. Source material: memory CD8+ T cells sorted from blood. Stated subset: CD45RO+ cells pooled with CCR7-negative TemRA cells. The source of this sequence is a man aged 18 to 30 in good health. The chain joins TRBV6-5 to TRBJ1-1; TRBD1 matches at 8 bases. In DNA, the CDR3 is TGTGCCAGCAGCAGGACAGGGAACGGGAACACTGAAGCTTTCTTT. It specifies CASSRTGNGNTEAFF.